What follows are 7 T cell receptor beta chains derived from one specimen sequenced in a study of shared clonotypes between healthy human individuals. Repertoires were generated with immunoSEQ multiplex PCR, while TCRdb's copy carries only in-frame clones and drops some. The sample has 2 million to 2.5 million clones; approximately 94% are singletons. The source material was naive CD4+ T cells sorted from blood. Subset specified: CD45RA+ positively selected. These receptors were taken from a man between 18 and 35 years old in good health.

CDR3 protein: CASSARQGARNEQFF. In nucleotides, the CDR3 is TGTGCCAGCAGTGCCAGACAGGGGGCACGGAATGAGCAGTTCTTC. This sequence joins TRBV25-1 and TRBJ2-1; 10 nucleotides match TRBD1. CDR1 MGHDK and CDR2 SYGVNS come from the germline V gene. The length of the CDR3 is 15 residues. The V and J ends lost 4 bases and 7 bases, in that order; junction bases with no gene match: 7.

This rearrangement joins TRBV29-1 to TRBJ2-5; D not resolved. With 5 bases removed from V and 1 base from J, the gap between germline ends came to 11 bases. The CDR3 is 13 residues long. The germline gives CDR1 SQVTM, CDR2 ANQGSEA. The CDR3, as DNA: TGCAGCGTTCAACAACGCCTCCAAGAGACCCAGTACTTC. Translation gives CSVQQRLQETQYF.

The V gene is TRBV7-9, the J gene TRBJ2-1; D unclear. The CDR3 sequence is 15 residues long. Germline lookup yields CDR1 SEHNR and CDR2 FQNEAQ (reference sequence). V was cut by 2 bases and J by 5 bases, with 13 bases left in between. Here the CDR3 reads CASSLSLVWNNEQFF. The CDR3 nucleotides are TGTGCCAGCAGCTTATCTCTGGTTTGGAACAATGAGCAGTTCTTC.

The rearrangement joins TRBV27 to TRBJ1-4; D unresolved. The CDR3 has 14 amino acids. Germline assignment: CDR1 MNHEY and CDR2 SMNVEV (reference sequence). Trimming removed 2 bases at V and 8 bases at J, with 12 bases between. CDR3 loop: CASSLAGIGEKLFF. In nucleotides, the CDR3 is TGTGCCAGCAGTTTAGCTGGGATTGGAGAAAAACTGTTTTTT.

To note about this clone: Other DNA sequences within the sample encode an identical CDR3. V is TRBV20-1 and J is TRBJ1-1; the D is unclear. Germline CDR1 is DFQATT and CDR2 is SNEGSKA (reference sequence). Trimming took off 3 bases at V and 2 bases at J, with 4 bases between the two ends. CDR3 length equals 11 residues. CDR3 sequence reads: CSASGNTEAFF. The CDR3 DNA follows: TGCAGTGCTAGTGGCAACACTGAAGCTTTCTTT.

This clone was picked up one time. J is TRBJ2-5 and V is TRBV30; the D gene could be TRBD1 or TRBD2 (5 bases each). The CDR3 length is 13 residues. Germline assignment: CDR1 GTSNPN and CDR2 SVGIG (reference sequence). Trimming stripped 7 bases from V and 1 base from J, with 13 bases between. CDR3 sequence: CAFGSGTQETQYF. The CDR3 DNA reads TGTGCCTTCGGGTCGGGGACCCAAGAGACCCAGTACTTC.

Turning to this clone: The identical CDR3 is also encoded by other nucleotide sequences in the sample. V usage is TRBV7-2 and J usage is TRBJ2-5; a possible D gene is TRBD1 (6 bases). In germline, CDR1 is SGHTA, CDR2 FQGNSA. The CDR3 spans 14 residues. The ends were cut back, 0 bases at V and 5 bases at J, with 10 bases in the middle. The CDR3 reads CASSLAGRGETQYF. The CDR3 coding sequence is TGTGCCAGCAGCTTAGCTGGAAGGGGGGAGACCCAGTACTTC.